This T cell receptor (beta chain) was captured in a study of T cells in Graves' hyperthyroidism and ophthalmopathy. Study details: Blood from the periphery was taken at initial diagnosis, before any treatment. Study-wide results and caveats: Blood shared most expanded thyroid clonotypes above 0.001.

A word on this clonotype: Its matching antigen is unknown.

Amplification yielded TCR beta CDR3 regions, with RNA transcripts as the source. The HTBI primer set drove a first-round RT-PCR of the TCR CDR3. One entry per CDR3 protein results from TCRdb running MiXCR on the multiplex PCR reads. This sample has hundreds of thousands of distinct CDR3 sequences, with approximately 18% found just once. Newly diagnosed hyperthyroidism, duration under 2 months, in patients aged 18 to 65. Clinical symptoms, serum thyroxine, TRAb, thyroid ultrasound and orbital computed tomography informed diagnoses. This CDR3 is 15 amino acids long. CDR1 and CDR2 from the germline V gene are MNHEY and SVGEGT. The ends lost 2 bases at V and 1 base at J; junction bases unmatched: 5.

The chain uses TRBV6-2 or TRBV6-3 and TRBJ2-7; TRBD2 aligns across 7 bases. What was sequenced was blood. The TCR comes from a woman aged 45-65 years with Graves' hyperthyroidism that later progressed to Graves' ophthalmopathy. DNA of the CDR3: TGTGCCAGCAGTTACGCGCGGGGGTTGTCCTACGAGCAGTACTTC. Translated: CASSYARGLSYEQYF.